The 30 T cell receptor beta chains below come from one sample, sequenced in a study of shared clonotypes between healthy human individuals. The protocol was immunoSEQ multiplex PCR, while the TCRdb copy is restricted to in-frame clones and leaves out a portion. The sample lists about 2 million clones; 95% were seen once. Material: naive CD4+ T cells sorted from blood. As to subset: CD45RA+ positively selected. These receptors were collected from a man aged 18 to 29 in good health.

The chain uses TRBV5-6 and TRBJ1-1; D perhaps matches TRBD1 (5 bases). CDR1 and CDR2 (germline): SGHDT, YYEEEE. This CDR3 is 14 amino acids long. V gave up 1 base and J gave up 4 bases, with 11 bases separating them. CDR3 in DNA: TGTGCCAGCAGCTTGTGGGGGTTGGGCACTGAAGCTTTCTTT. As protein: CASSLWGLGTEAFF.

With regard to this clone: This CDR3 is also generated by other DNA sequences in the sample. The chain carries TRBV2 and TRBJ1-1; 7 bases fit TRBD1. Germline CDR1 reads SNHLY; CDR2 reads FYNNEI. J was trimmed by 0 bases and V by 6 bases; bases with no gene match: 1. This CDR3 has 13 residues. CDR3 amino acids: CASRDRLNTEAFF. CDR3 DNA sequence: TGTGCCAGCAGGGACAGGTTGAACACTGAAGCTTTCTTT.

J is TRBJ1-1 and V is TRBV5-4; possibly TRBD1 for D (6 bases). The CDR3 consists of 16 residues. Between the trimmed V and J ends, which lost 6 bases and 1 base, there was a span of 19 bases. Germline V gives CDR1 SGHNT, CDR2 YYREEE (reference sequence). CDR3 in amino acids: CASIWGGAGGNTEAFF. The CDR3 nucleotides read TGTGCCAGCATCTGGGGGGGCGCAGGTGGGAACACTGAAGCTTTCTTT.

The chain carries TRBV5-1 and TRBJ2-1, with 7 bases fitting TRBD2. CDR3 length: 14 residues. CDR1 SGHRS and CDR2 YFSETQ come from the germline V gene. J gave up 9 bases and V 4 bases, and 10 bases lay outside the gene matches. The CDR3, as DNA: TGCGCCAGCAGCCCGAAGACTAGCTCGGCTGAGCAGTTCTTC. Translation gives CASSPKTSSAEQFF.

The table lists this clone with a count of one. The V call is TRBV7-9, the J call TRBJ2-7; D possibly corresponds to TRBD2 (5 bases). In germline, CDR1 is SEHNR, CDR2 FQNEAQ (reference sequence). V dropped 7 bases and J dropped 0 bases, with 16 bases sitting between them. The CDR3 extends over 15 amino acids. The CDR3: CASTLEVGSSYEQYF. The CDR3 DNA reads TGTGCCAGCACCCTGGAGGTGGGAAGCTCCTACGAGCAGTACTTC.

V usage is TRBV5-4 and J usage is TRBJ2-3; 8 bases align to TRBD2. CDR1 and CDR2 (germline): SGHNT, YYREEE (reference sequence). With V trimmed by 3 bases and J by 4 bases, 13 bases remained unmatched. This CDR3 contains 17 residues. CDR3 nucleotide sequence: TGTGCCAGCAGCTACGACTTTCGGGAGGGGAATTCAGATACGCAGTATTTT. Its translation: CASSYDFREGNSDTQYF.

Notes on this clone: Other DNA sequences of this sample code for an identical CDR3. Written as DNA, the CDR3 is TGTGCCAGCAGGGACGGGGTCTACGAGCAGTACTTC. Residues: CASRDGVYEQYF. This chain connects TRBV6-5 to TRBJ2-7; D possibly corresponds to TRBD2 (5 bases). Germline assignment: CDR1 MNHEY and CDR2 SVGAGI. The CDR3 has 12 residues. Trimming removed 6 bases from V and 3 bases from J, with 9 bases in between.

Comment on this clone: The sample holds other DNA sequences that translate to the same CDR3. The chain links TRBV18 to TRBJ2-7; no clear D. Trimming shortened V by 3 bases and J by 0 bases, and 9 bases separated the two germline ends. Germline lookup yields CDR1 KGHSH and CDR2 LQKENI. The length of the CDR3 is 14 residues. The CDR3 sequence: CASSPGGSSYEQYF. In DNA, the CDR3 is TGTGCCAGCTCACCCGGCGGTTCCTCCTACGAGCAGTACTTC.

CDR3 DNA sequence: TGTGCCAGCAGCTTGCCACAGGACTACGAGCAGTACTTC. Encoded protein: CASSLPQDYEQYF. The chain recombines TRBV5-4 with TRBJ2-7, with D maybe TRBD1 (5 bases). Trimming took off 1 base at V and 3 bases at J, with 8 bases between the two ends. This CDR3 has 13 residues. Germline assignment: CDR1 SGHNT and CDR2 YYREEE (reference sequence).

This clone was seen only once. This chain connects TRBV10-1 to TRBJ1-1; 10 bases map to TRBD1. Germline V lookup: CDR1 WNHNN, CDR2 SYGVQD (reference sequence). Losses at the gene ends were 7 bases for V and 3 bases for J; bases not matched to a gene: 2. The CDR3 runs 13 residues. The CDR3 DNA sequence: TGCGCCAGCATGGGACAGGGGTACACTGAAGCTTTCTTT. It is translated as CASMGQGYTEAFF.

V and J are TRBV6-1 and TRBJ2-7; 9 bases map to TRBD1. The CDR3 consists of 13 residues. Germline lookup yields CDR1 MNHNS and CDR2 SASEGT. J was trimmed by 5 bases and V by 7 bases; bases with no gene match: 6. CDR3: CASILGTGNEQYF. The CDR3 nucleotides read TGTGCCAGCATTCTCGGGACAGGGAACGAGCAGTACTTC.

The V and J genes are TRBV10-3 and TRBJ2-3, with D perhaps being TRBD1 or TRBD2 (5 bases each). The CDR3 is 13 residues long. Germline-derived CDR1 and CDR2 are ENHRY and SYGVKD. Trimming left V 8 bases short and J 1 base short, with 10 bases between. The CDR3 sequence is CAIGTGGTDTQYF. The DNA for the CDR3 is TGTGCCATCGGGACGGGTGGCACAGATACGCAGTATTTT.

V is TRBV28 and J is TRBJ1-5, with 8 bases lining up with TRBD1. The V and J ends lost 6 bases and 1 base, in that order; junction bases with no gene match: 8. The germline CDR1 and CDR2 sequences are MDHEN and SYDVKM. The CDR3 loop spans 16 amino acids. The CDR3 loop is CASRLSTGASNQPQHF. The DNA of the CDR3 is TGTGCCAGCAGACTATCGACAGGGGCGAGCAATCAGCCCCAGCATTTT. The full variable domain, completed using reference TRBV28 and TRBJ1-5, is DVKVTQSSRYLVKRTGEKVFLECVQDMDHENMFWYRQDPGLGLRLIYFSYDVKMKEKGDIPEGYSVSREKKERFSLILESASTNQTSMYLCASRLSTGASNQPQHFGDGTRLSIL.

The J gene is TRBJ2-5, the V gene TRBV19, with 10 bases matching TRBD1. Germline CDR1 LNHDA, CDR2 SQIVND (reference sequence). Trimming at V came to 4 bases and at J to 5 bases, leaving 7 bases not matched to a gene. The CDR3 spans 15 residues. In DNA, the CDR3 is TGTGCCAGTAGTACCCCGGGACAGGGGATTGAGACCCAGTACTTC. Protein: CASSTPGQGIETQYF.

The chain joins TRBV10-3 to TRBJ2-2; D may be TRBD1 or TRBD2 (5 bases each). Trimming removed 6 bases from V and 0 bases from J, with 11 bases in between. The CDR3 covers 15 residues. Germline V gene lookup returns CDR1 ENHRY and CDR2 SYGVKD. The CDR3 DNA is TGTGCCATCAGGGGGGAACAGACGAACACCGGGGAGCTGTTTTTT. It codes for CAIRGEQTNTGELFF.

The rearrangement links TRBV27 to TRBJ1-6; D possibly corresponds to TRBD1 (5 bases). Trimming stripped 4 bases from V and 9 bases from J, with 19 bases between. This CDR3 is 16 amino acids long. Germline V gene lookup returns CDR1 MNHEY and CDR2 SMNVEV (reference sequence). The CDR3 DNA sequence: TGTGCCAGCAGTTGGAGACTTTCGACAGAAATTTCACCCCTCCACTTT. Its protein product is CASSWRLSTEISPLHF.

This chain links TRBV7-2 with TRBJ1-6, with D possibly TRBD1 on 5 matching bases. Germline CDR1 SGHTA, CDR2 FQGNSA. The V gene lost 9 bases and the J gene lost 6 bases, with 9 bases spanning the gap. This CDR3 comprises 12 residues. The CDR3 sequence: CASGGFNSPLHF. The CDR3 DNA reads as TGTGCCAGTGGGGGTTTTAATTCACCCCTCCACTTT.

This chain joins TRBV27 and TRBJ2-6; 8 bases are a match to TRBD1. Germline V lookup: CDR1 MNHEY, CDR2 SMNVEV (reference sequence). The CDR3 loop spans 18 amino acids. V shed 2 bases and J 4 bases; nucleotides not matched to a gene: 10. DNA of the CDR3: TGTGCCAGCAGTTTAGGGACAGGTACCTTCGGCGGGGCCAACGTCCTGACTTTC. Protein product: CASSLGTGTFGGANVLTF.

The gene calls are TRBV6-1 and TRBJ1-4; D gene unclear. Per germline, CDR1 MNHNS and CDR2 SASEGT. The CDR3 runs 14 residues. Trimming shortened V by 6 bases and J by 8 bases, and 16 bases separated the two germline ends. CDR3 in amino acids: CASRAYTLGEKLFF. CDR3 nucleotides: TGTGCCAGCAGAGCTTATACTTTGGGGGAAAAACTGTTTTTT.

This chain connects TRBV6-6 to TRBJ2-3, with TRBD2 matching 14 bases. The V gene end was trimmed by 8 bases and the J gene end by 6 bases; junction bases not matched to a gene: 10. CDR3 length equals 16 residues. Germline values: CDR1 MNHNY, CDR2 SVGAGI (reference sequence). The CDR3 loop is CASAGTSGSRRDTQYF. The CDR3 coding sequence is TGTGCCAGCGCCGGGACTAGCGGGAGTAGAAGGGATACGCAGTATTTT.

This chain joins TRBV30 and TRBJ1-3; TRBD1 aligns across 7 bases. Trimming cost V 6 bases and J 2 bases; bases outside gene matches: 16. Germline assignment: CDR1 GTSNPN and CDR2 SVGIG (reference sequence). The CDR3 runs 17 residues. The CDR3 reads CACWNRDRVFTGNTIYF. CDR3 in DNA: TGTGCCTGCTGGAACCGGGACAGAGTATTCACTGGAAACACCATATATTTT.

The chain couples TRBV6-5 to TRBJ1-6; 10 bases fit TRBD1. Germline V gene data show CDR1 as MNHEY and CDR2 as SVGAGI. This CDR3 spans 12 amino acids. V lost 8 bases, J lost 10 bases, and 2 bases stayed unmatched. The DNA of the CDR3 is TGTGCCAGCGGGACAGGGGAATCACCCCTCCACTTT. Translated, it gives CASGTGESPLHF.

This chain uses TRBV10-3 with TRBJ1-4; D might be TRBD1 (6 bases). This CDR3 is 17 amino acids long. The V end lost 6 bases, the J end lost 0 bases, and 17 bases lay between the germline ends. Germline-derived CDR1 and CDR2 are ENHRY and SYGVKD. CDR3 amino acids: CAIRSRGYGATNEKLFF. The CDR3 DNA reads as TGTGCCATCAGGAGCAGGGGCTATGGGGCAACTAATGAAAAACTGTTTTTT.

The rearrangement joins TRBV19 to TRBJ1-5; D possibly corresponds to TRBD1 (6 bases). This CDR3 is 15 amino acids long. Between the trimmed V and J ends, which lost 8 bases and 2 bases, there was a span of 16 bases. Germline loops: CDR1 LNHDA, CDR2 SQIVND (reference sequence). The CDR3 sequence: CASGSGERGNQPQHF. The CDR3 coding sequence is TGTGCCAGTGGTTCAGGGGAAAGGGGCAATCAGCCCCAGCATTTT.

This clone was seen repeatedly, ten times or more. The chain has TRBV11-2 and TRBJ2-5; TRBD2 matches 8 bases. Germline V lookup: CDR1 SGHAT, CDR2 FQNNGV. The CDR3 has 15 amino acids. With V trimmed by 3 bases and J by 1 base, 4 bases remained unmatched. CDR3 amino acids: CASSFQAGAQETQYF. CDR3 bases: TGTGCCAGCAGCTTTCAAGCGGGGGCCCAAGAGACCCAGTACTTC.

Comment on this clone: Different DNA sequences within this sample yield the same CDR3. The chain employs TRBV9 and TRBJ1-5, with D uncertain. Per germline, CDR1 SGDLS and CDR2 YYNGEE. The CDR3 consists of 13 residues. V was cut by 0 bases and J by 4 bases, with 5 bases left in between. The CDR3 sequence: CASSVGANQPQHF. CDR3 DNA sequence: TGTGCCAGCAGCGTAGGCGCGAATCAGCCCCAGCATTTT.

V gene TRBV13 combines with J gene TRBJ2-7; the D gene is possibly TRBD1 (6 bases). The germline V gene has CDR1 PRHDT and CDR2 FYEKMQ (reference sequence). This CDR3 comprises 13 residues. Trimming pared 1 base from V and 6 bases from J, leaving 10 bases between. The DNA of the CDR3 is TGTGCCAGCAGCTTAGAATGGGGGCCCGAGCAGTACTTC. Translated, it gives CASSLEWGPEQYF.

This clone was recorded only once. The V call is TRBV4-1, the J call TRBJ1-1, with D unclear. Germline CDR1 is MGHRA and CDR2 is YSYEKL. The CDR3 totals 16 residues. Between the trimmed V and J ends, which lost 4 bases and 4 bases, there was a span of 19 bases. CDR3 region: CASSLPFEGPGTEAFF. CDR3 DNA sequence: TGCGCCAGCAGCCTCCCATTCGAGGGCCCGGGCACTGAAGCTTTCTTT.

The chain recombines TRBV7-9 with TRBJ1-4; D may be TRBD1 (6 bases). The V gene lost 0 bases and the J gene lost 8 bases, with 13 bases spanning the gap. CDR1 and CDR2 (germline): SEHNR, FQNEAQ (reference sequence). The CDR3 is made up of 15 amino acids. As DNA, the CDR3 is TGTGCCAGCAGCTTAGCCCCACAGGGTGGCGAAAAACTGTTTTTT. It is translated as CASSLAPQGGEKLFF.

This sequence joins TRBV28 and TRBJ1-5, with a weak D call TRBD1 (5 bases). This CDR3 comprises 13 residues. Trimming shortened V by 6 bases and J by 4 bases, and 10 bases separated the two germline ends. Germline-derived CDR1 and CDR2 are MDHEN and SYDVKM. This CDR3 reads CASSGGDNQPQHF. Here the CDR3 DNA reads TGTGCCAGCAGCGGGGGGGATAATCAGCCCCAGCATTTT. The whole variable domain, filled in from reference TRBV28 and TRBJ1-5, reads DVKVTQSSRYLVKRTGEKVFLECVQDMDHENMFWYRQDPGLGLRLIYFSYDVKMKEKGDIPEGYSVSREKKERFSLILESASTNQTSMYLCASSGGDNQPQHFGDGTRLSIL.